The 17 T cell receptor beta chains in this list originate from one sample, sequenced in a study of ipilimumab plus nivolumab after autologous stem cell transplantation. Sequencing was performed with immunoSEQ multiplex PCR; in TCRdb, only in-frame clones are kept and a portion is missing. The sample contains around 84,000 clones, 83% of which appear only once. The input for sequencing was PBMCs, taken in a trial of ipilimumab plus nivolumab as post-transplant consolidation. The receptor source for this set is a male donor with diffuse large B-cell lymphoma.

The rearrangement links TRBV19 to TRBJ2-7; tentatively, D is TRBD1 (5 bases). V was pared by 5 bases and J by 0 bases, with 14 bases between. Germline V CDR1 and CDR2: LNHDA, SQIVND (reference sequence). The CDR3 consists of 15 residues. CDR3 in DNA: TGTGCCAGTAGTCCCAGGGTTGGGGTCTCCTACGAGCAGTACTTC. It is translated as CASSPRVGVSYEQYF. Full variable domain (remainder filled in from reference TRBV19 and TRBJ2-7): DGGITQSPKYLFRKEGQNVTLSCEQNLNHDAMYWYRQDPGQGLRLIYYSQIVNDFQKGDIAEGYSVSREKKESFPLTVTSAQKNPTAFYLCASSPRVGVSYEQYFGPGTRLTVT.

V and J are TRBV6-1 and TRBJ1-5, with D perhaps TRBD1 (6 bases). CDR1 and CDR2 from the germline V gene are MNHNS and SASEGT. The ends were cut back, 2 bases at V and 7 bases at J, with 15 bases in the middle. The CDR3 loop spans 15 amino acids. For the CDR3, the DNA is TGTGCCAGCAGTGAACAGGGGACGGTTTGGCAGCCCCAGCATTTT. This codes for CASSEQGTVWQPQHF.

This clone was picked up one time. The genes are TRBV27 and TRBJ1-1, with D tentatively TRBD1 (6 bases). With 5 bases removed from V and 3 bases from J, the gap between germline ends came to 10 bases. The CDR3 runs to 13 residues. From germline, CDR1 is MNHEY and CDR2 SMNVEV (reference sequence). The CDR3 reads CASSTGAHTEAFF. Written as DNA, the CDR3 is TGTGCCAGCAGTACGGGGGCCCACACTGAAGCTTTCTTT.

The DNA of the CDR3 is TGCGCCAGCAGCCCAGGCCCGGCCAGGGGGAGTAGTGAAAAACTGTTTTTT. Its translation: CASSPGPARGSSEKLFF. The V call is TRBV4-1, the J call TRBJ1-4; 7 bases are shared with TRBD1. This CDR3 has 17 residues. Per the germline V gene, CDR1 is MGHRA and CDR2 is YSYEKL. The V and J ends lost 4 bases and 7 bases, in that order; junction bases with no gene match: 15.

V and J are TRBV27 and TRBJ1-5, with 7 nucleotides matching TRBD1. The trim removed 6 bases at V and 0 bases at J, leaving 8 bases unmatched. The germline CDR1 and CDR2 sequences are MNHEY and SMNVEV (reference sequence). The CDR3 is 16 residues long. The CDR3 coding sequence is TGTGCCAGCAGATCTACAGGGGCTGATAGCAATCAGCCCCAGCATTTT. It yields the protein CASRSTGADSNQPQHF.

Notes on this clone: Sequence at one end of the junction differs from germline and may be a read error. The chain combines TRBV19 with TRBJ1-4; maybe TRBD1 (5 bases). There are 14 residues in the CDR3. Germline-derived CDR1 and CDR2 are LNHDA and SQIVND (reference sequence). The CDR3 nucleotides are TGTGCCAGTAGTACCTGGACAACGAATGAAAAACTGTTTTTT. Its translation is CASSTWTTNEKLFF.

This clone has only one observation. The chain combines TRBV19 with TRBJ2-2; D possibly corresponds to TRBD2 (7 bases). Trimming shortened V by 6 bases and J by 5 bases, and 22 bases separated the two germline ends. This CDR3 contains 17 residues. The V gene's germline CDR1 is LNHDA and CDR2 SQIVND (reference sequence). The CDR3 DNA reads as TGTGCCAGTAGATCCTCTCTCGGGGGGCTGGGGACCGGGGAGCTGTTTTTT. This translates into CASRSSLGGLGTGELFF.

The sample holds a few counts of this clone. V is TRBV9 and J is TRBJ1-2, with D unclear. Trimming shortened V by 0 bases and J by 0 bases, and 9 bases separated the two germline ends. Germline-derived CDR1 and CDR2 are SGDLS and YYNGEE. The CDR3 sequence is 15 residues long. The CDR3 coding sequence is TGTGCCAGCAGCGTAGGGACGGTAGCTAACTATGGCTACACCTTC. It codes for CASSVGTVANYGYTF.

CDR3 sequence (DNA): TGCAGCGTCCTAGGACAGGGGACTTGGGAGCAGTACTTC. It translates to CSVLGQGTWEQYF. The chain employs TRBV29-1 and TRBJ2-7; 9 bases are shared with TRBD1. Trimming at V came to 6 bases and at J to 7 bases, leaving 10 bases not matched to a gene. This CDR3 spans 13 amino acids. The V gene's germline CDR1 is SQVTM and CDR2 ANQGSEA.

V gene TRBV5-5 combines with J gene TRBJ1-1; D gene unclear. Germline V gene sequence: CDR1 SGHKS, CDR2 YYEKEE (reference sequence). The CDR3 totals 14 residues. Trimming took 1 base from V and 1 from J, leaving 8 bases between them. This chain's CDR3 is CASSLRNGNTEAFF. The CDR3 DNA reads as TGTGCCAGCAGCTTGCGGAATGGGAACACTGAAGCTTTCTTT.

The chain employs TRBV9 and TRBJ1-2, with D possibly matching TRBD1 (5 bases). Germline V gives CDR1 SGDLS, CDR2 YYNGEE. CDR3 size: 13 residues. V lost 6 bases and J 8 bases, leaving 17 bases between the germline ends. The CDR3 DNA sequence: TGTGCCAGCACCCTCCGGGGGGGGATCGGCTACACCTTC. Protein product: CASTLRGGIGYTF.

This chain connects TRBV19 to TRBJ1-5; D is uncertain. The CDR3 consists of 13 residues. Germline CDR1 LNHDA, CDR2 SQIVND (reference sequence). The V end was cut by 5 bases, the J end by 5 bases, with 10 bases between. This CDR3 reads CASSLTAYQPQHF. CDR3 DNA: TGTGCCAGTAGTTTAACAGCTTATCAGCCCCAGCATTTT.

The chain joins TRBV29-1 to TRBJ2-7; D gene unclear. Deletions cut 4 bases from V and 3 bases from J, with 10 bases between. CDR1 and CDR2 from the germline V gene are SQVTM and ANQGSEA. The CDR3 contains 12 residues. The CDR3 region has the DNA TGCAGCGTTGCTGAACGACTCTACGAGCAGTACTTC. Its protein product is CSVAERLYEQYF.

The rearrangement joins TRBV11-2 to TRBJ2-3; D perhaps matches TRBD1 (5 bases). V was clipped by 1 base and J by 0 bases, with 8 bases between them. CDR1 is SGHAT, CDR2 FQNNGV, per germline. CDR3 length: 15 residues. The CDR3 nucleotides are TGTGCCAGCAGCTTAGGGACACTTAGCACAGATACGCAGTATTTT. Translated: CASSLGTLSTDTQYF.

The chain recombines TRBV6-6 with TRBJ1-4; D is possibly TRBD1 (6 bases). The V and J ends lost 6 bases and 7 bases respectively, with 21 bases between them. The CDR3 has 16 residues. Germline lookup yields CDR1 MNHNY and CDR2 SVGAGI (reference sequence). The CDR3 nucleotides are TGTGCCAGCAGCCGAGGGGCCCCAGGGGAGGCTGAAAAACTGTTTTTT. As protein: CASSRGAPGEAEKLFF.

The rearrangement joins TRBV12-5 to TRBJ2-2, with 7 bases aligning to TRBD1. After removal of 1 base from V and 4 bases from J, the junction contained 12 bases not matched to a gene. The CDR3 is made up of 18 amino acids. Per the germline V gene, CDR1 is LGHNT and CDR2 is FRNRAP. The CDR3 here is CASGLDRDSKGATGELFF. CDR3 bases: TGTGCTAGTGGTTTGGACCGGGACAGCAAGGGGGCCACCGGGGAGCTGTTTTTT.

V is TRBV5-1 and J is TRBJ2-2, with D possibly called TRBD1 or TRBD2 (5 bases each). The V end was cut by 2 bases, the J end by 0 bases, with 11 bases between. Germline V gene lookup returns CDR1 SGHRS and CDR2 YFSETQ. This CDR3 comprises 16 residues. The CDR3 DNA is TGCGCCAGCAGCTTATCCGGGACCACGAACACCGGGGAGCTGTTTTTT. Amino acids: CASSLSGTTNTGELFF.